This T cell receptor (beta chain) was recorded in a study of CD8+ T cells in alopecia areata. The germline gives CDR1 LGHNA, CDR2 YNLKQL (reference sequence). There are 13 residues in the CDR3. Cells from pooled cutaneous lymph nodes were sorted by CD4, CD8alpha, NKG2D, NKG2ACE and other markers. As the sequencing template, cDNA was produced by extracting RNA and reverse transcribing it. Sequencing used immunoSEQ multiplex PCR; TCRdb keeps in-frame clones, though not all of them. The data list about 270,000 clones, none observed once; 1.2% falls to the top ten. This clone has just a few counts. All gene names here are mouse names. The read comes to an end 4 residues before the CDR3 does, leaving the germline J gene to fill in the end.

Sequenced: CD4+ T cells sorted from a lymph node. This receptor was obtained from a C3H/HeJ mouse with alopecia areata. The strain bears MHC haplotype H2-k. The rearrangement joins TRBV5 to TRBJ1-1, with D possibly TRBD1 on 6 matching bases. CDR3 DNA (partial): TGTGCCAGCAGCCCAGACCAGGGGACA. Protein product: CASSPDQGT. The whole CDR3 protein reads CASSPDQGTEVFF.